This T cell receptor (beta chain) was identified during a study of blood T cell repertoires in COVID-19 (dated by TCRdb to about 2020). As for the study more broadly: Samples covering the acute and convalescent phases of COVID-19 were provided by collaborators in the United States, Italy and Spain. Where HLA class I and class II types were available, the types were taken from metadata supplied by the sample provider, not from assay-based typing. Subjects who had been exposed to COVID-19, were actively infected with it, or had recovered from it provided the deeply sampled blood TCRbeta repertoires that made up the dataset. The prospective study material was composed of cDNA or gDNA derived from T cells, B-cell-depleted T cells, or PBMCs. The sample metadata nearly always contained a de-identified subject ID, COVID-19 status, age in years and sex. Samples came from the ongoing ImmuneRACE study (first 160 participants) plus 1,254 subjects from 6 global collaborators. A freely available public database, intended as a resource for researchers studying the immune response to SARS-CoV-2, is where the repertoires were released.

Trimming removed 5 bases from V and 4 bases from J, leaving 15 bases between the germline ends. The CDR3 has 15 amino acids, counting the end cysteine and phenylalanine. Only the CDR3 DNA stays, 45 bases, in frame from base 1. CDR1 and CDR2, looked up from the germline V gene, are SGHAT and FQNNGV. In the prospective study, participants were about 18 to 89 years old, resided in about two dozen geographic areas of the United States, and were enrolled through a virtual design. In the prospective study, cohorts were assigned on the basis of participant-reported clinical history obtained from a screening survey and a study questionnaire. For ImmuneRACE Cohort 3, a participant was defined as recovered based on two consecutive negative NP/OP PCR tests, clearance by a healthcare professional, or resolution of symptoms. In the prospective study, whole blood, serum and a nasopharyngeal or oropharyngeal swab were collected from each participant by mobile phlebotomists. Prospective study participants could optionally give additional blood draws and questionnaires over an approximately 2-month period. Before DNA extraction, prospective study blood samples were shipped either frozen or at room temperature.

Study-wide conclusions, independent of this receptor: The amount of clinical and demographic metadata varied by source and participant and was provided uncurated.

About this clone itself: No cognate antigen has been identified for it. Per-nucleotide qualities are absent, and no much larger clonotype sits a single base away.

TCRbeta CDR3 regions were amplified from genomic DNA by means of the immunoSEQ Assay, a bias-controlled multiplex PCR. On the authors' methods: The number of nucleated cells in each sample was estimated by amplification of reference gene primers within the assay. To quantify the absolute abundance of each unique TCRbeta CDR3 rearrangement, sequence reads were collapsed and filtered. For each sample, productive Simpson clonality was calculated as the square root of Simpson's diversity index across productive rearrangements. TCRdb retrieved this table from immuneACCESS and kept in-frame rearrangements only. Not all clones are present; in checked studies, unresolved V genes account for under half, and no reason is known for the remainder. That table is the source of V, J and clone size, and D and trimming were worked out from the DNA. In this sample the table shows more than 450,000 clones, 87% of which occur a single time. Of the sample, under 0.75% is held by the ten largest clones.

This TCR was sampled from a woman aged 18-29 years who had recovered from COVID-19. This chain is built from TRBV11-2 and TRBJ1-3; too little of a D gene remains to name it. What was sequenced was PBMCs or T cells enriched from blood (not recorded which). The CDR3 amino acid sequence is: CASSPDRGRGNTIYF. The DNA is TGTGCCAGCAGCCCCGACCGGGGTAGGGGAAACACCATATATTTT.